The 32 T cell receptor beta chains reported below all come from one sample, sequenced in a study of cytomegalovirus exposure and HLA in healthy donors. A multiplex PCR was run with 60 Vbeta primers and 13 Jbeta primers. Data came from immunoSEQ multiplex PCR; TCRdb stores just in-frame clones and leaves some out. The table has around 67,000 clones, around 91% seen once. Sample: PBMCs. The receptors were gathered from a woman in her 30s in good health and CMV-seropositive.

The chain couples TRBV5-1 to TRBJ2-3; 12 bases fit TRBD2. Germline-derived CDR1 and CDR2 are SGHRS and YFSETQ. CDR3 length equals 18 residues. Losses at the gene ends were 0 bases for V and 0 bases for J; bases not matched to a gene: 5. CDR3 nucleotides: TGCGCCAGCAGCTTGGGGCTAGCGGGAGGGCCGAGCACAGATACGCAGTATTTT. As protein: CASSLGLAGGPSTDTQYF.

V is TRBV2 and J is TRBJ2-1; a weak D match, TRBD1 (6 bases). CDR1 and CDR2 from the germline V gene are SNHLY and FYNNEI. CDR3 length equals 15 residues. Between the trimmed V and J ends, which lost 3 bases and 8 bases, there was a span of 17 bases. For the CDR3, the DNA is TGTGCCAGCAGTGAGTACATAGGGGGTCGGGATGAGCAGTTCTTC. This gives the protein CASSEYIGGRDEQFF.

V and J are TRBV28 and TRBJ2-3; a weak D match, TRBD1 (5 bases). Germline CDR1 and CDR2: MDHEN and SYDVKM. The V and J ends lost 5 bases and 0 bases respectively, with 9 bases between them. CDR3 length: 14 residues. The CDR3 sequence is CASSTTASTDTQYF. In DNA, the CDR3 is TGTGCCAGCAGTACGACAGCTAGCACAGATACGCAGTATTTT.

The V gene is TRBV5-1, the J gene TRBJ2-1; D is unresolved. Trimming took 2 bases from V and 10 from J, leaving 13 bases between them. The CDR3 is made up of 13 amino acids. Germline loops: CDR1 SGHRS, CDR2 YFSETQ. Written as DNA, the CDR3 is TGCGCCAGCAGCTTTCTAGGTCGCGAAGAGCAGTTCTTC. Protein product: CASSFLGREEQFF.

The chain employs TRBV5-1 and TRBJ2-3; D possibly corresponds to TRBD2 (6 bases). Germline V gives CDR1 SGHRS, CDR2 YFSETQ. V lost 4 bases and J lost 2, with 14 bases in between. This CDR3 has 15 amino acids. Here the CDR3 reads CASSPLSGPTDTQYF. The CDR3 DNA reads as TGCGCCAGCAGCCCCCTTAGCGGACCCACAGATACGCAGTATTTT.

Here the CDR3 reads CASSLPHTPGQGVGGTSNEQFF. The CDR3 coding sequence is TGCGCCAGCAGCTTGCCTCATACTCCGGGACAGGGGGTGGGAGGAACTTCCAATGAGCAGTTCTTC. V gene TRBV5-1 combines with J gene TRBJ2-1; 11 bases are a match to TRBD1. CDR3 length: 22 amino acids. V shed 1 base and J 6 bases; nucleotides not matched to a gene: 24. The V gene's germline CDR1 is SGHRS and CDR2 YFSETQ.

The chain has TRBV12-5 and TRBJ2-3, with 7 bases matching TRBD2. CDR1 and CDR2 from the germline V gene are LGHNT and FRNRAP. This CDR3 contains 17 residues. Losses at the gene ends were 1 base for V and 5 bases for J; bases not matched to a gene: 12. This CDR3 is CASGLAETSVTVDTQYF. CDR3 bases: TGTGCTAGTGGTTTGGCCGAAACTAGCGTCACTGTAGATACGCAGTATTTT. Combining the CDR3 with reference TRBV12-5 and TRBJ2-3 gives the whole variable domain DARVTQTPRHKVTEMGQEVTMRCQPILGHNTVFWYRQTMMQGLELLAYFRNRAPLDDSGMPKDRFSAEMPDATLATLKIQPSEPRDSAVYFCASGLAETSVTVDTQYFGPGTRLTVL.

V and J are TRBV28 and TRBJ2-7, with 8 bases lining up with TRBD2. The germline V gene encodes CDR1 MDHEN and CDR2 SYDVKM. The junction had 7 bases not matched to a gene; V was cut back by 3 bases and J by 0 bases. This CDR3 spans 16 amino acids. The CDR3 bases are TGTGCCAGCAGTTTCTGGGCGGGAGGCCCCTCCTACGAGCAGTACTTC. Its translation: CASSFWAGGPSYEQYF. Full variable domain (rest looked up from reference TRBV28 and TRBJ2-7): DVKVTQSSRYLVKRTGEKVFLECVQDMDHENMFWYRQDPGLGLRLIYFSYDVKMKEKGDIPEGYSVSREKKERFSLILESASTNQTSMYLCASSFWAGGPSYEQYFGPGTRLTVT.

The rearrangement links TRBV10-3 to TRBJ1-5, with 10 bases matching TRBD1. The ends lost 4 bases at V and 0 bases at J; junction bases unmatched: 6. Germline V gene sequence: CDR1 ENHRY, CDR2 SYGVKD. The CDR3 consists of 17 residues. CDR3 sequence: CAISAGGTGASNQPQHF. In DNA form, the CDR3 reads TGTGCCATCAGTGCGGGCGGGACAGGGGCTAGCAATCAGCCCCAGCATTTT.

V is TRBV5-1 and J is TRBJ2-7; 9 bases align to TRBD2. The CDR3 is made up of 16 amino acids. Trimming at V came to 2 bases and at J to 0 bases, leaving 6 bases not matched to a gene. The germline gives CDR1 SGHRS, CDR2 YFSETQ. This chain's CDR3 is CASSFDPSGISYEQYF. The CDR3 DNA reads TGCGCCAGCAGCTTTGACCCTAGCGGGATCTCCTACGAGCAGTACTTC.

V is TRBV9 and J is TRBJ2-1, with a possible D match to TRBD2 (6 bases). Trimming removed 2 bases at V and 4 bases at J, with 19 bases between. The CDR3 loop spans 17 amino acids. Germline loops: CDR1 SGDLS, CDR2 YYNGEE. This CDR3 reads CASSVAGTPTPYNEQFF. CDR3 nucleotide sequence: TGTGCCAGCAGCGTTGCCGGGACTCCTACTCCTTACAATGAGCAGTTCTTC.

Only one count was recorded for this clone. The chain carries TRBV15 and TRBJ1-4; possible D gene TRBD1, 5 bases. Trimming removed 6 bases at V and 3 bases at J, with 11 bases between. Germline V lookup: CDR1 LNHNV, CDR2 YYDKDF (reference sequence). This CDR3 contains 14 residues. The CDR3 is CATRGRGPNEKLFF. The CDR3 nucleotides read TGTGCCACCAGAGGGAGGGGTCCTAATGAAAAACTGTTTTTT.

The chain employs TRBV4-2 and TRBJ2-5; D remains ambiguous. The germline V gene encodes CDR1 LGHNA and CDR2 YNFKEQ. The CDR3 spans 15 residues. V lost 0 bases and J lost 5, with 13 bases in between. DNA for the CDR3: TGTGCCAGCAGCCAAGAGCGGTCATTCGGGGAGACCCAGTACTTC. Encoded protein: CASSQERSFGETQYF.

The genes are TRBV5-5 and TRBJ2-2; TRBD2 agrees at 10 bases. V shed 0 bases and J 7 bases; nucleotides not matched to a gene: 15. The CDR3 consists of 19 residues. Per germline, CDR1 SGHKS and CDR2 YYEKEE (reference sequence). The CDR3 nucleotides are TGTGCCAGCAGCTTGGCCCCAGGCTTGGGACTAGCGTACGGCGGGGAGCTGTTTTTT. Protein sequence: CASSLAPGLGLAYGGELFF. Together with reference TRBV5-5 and TRBJ2-2, the CDR3 gives the full variable domain: DAGVTQSPTHLIKTRGQQVTLRCSPISGHKSVSWYQQVLGQGPQFIFQYYEKEERGRGNFPDRFSARQFPNYSSELNVNALLLGDSALYLCASSLAPGLGLAYGGELFFGEGSRLTVL.

This clone appeared a single time. The chain joins TRBV5-1 to TRBJ2-5, with TRBD2 matching 9 bases. The CDR3 loop spans 16 amino acids. The V gene end was trimmed by 0 bases and the J gene end by 2 bases; junction bases not matched to a gene: 5. In germline, CDR1 is SGHRS, CDR2 YFSETQ. The CDR3 sequence is CASSLVLAGQQETQYF. CDR3 nucleotide sequence: TGCGCCAGCAGCTTGGTCCTAGCGGGACAGCAAGAGACCCAGTACTTC.

The V and J genes are TRBV28 and TRBJ1-5; the D is unclear. The CDR3 length is 12 residues. The germline V gene has CDR1 MDHEN and CDR2 SYDVKM. Trimming left V 5 bases short and J 15 bases short, with 17 bases between. This CDR3 is CASSRDLNYSHF. CDR3 DNA sequence: TGTGCCAGCAGTCGAGACCTGAACTATTCGCATTTT.

The CDR3 reads CASSLQGVGSTEAFF. Here the CDR3 DNA reads TGTGCCAGCAGTTTGCAGGGGGTCGGGAGCACTGAAGCTTTCTTT. This chain uses TRBV28 with TRBJ1-1, with 7 bases matching TRBD1. The V gene's germline CDR1 is MDHEN and CDR2 SYDVKM. V lost 3 bases, J lost 4 bases, and 8 bases stayed unmatched. The CDR3 is made up of 15 amino acids.

The chain is built from TRBV5-1 and TRBJ2-7; 8 nucleotides agree with TRBD1. The CDR3 has 14 amino acids. CDR1 is SGHRS and CDR2 is YFSETQ in the germline V gene. Losses at the gene ends were 2 bases for V and 2 bases for J; bases not matched to a gene: 3. CDR3 amino acids: CASSLDRGTYEQYF. The CDR3 region has the DNA TGCGCCAGCAGCTTAGACAGGGGAACCTACGAGCAGTACTTC.

This clone was detected once. The chain joins TRBV29-1 to TRBJ2-3, with D possibly being TRBD2 (6 bases). The V gene's germline CDR1 is SQVTM and CDR2 ANQGSEA. V lost 2 bases to trimming and J lost 0 bases, with 9 bases between them. CDR3 size: 14 residues. The CDR3 is CSVELGTSTDTQYF. DNA for the CDR3: TGCAGCGTTGAACTCGGGACTAGCACAGATACGCAGTATTTT.

The rearrangement links TRBV30 to TRBJ2-6; weak D call: TRBD1 (6 bases). V lost 7 bases and J 1 base, leaving 17 bases between the germline ends. The CDR3 has 16 residues. Germline V CDR1 and CDR2: GTSNPN, SVGIG (reference sequence). CDR3 region: CAYRTALRSGANVLTF. For the CDR3, the DNA is TGTGCCTACAGGACAGCACTTAGATCTGGGGCCAACGTCCTGACTTTC.

The rearrangement joins TRBV2 to TRBJ2-1; 16 bases fit TRBD2. From germline, CDR1 is SNHLY and CDR2 FYNNEI. V was clipped by 2 bases and J by 7 bases; unmatched bases: 2. The CDR3 covers 16 residues. The CDR3 nucleotides read TGTGCCAGCAGTGAAAGGGGACTAGCGGGGGGGAATGAGCAGTTCTTC. It specifies CASSERGLAGGNEQFF.

The J gene is TRBJ2-2, the V gene TRBV9, with 8 bases lining up with TRBD1. Germline V CDR1 and CDR2: SGDLS, YYNGEE. This CDR3 has 15 amino acids. V dropped 3 bases and J dropped 3; count of bases not matched to a gene: 4. CDR3 protein: CASSATGVYTGELFF. In nucleotides, the CDR3 is TGTGCCAGCAGCGCGACAGGGGTATACACCGGGGAGCTGTTTTTT.

The chain joins TRBV19 to TRBJ2-7; no clear D. Trimming took 3 bases from V and 4 from J, leaving 10 bases between them. Germline CDR1 reads LNHDA; CDR2 reads SQIVND (reference sequence). The CDR3 runs to 13 residues. CDR3 amino acids: CASSIRHGYEQYF. As DNA, the CDR3 is TGTGCCAGTAGTATCCGACACGGTTACGAGCAGTACTTC.

The table lists this clone with a count of one. The chain couples TRBV7-8 to TRBJ1-6; D call uncertain. The length of the CDR3 is 14 residues. Germline-derived CDR1 and CDR2 are SGHVS and FQNEAQ. Trimming took 4 bases from V and 10 from J, leaving 14 bases between them. The CDR3 here is CASSSREFWSPLHF. Here the CDR3 DNA reads TGTGCCAGCAGCTCCCGCGAGTTTTGGTCACCCCTCCACTTT.

This chain uses TRBV5-1 with TRBJ2-1; D is possibly TRBD2 (6 bases). Germline-derived CDR1 and CDR2 are SGHRS and YFSETQ. The CDR3 is 15 residues long. V lost 0 bases and J 5 bases, leaving 12 bases between the germline ends. The CDR3: CASSLVGTWHNEQFF. The CDR3, as DNA: TGCGCCAGCAGCTTGGTGGGGACTTGGCACAATGAGCAGTTCTTC.

The rearrangement uses TRBV9 and TRBJ2-7; maybe TRBD2 (6 bases). V lost 0 bases to trimming and J lost 0 bases, with 10 bases between them. Germline lookup yields CDR1 SGDLS and CDR2 YYNGEE. CDR3 length equals 15 residues. The CDR3 loop is CASSVESGPSYEQYF. The CDR3 DNA is TGTGCCAGCAGCGTAGAAAGCGGGCCCTCCTACGAGCAGTACTTC.

This clone was picked up one time. The gene calls are TRBV7-9 and TRBJ2-3; D gene uncertain. In germline, CDR1 is SEHNR, CDR2 FQNEAQ (reference sequence). Trimming shortened V by 1 base and J by 2 bases, and 7 bases separated the two germline ends. The CDR3 extends over 14 amino acids. The CDR3 region is CASSLGATTDTQYF. The CDR3 DNA follows: TGTGCCAGCAGCTTAGGGGCCACCACAGATACGCAGTATTTT.

The rearrangement uses TRBV18 and TRBJ2-1; 13 nucleotides align to TRBD2. Per the germline V gene, CDR1 is KGHSH and CDR2 is LQKENI. V shed 4 bases and J 4 bases; nucleotides not matched to a gene: 16. The CDR3 consists of 20 residues. The CDR3 nucleotides are TGTGCCAGCTCACATCGGACTAGCGGGAGTCGAGGAATGGCTTACAATGAGCAGTTCTTC. Encoded protein: CASSHRTSGSRGMAYNEQFF.

V is TRBV6-5 and J is TRBJ2-1; no definite D call. V lost 2 bases to trimming and J lost 3 bases, with 11 bases between them. CDR1 is MNHEY, CDR2 SVGAGI, per germline. The CDR3 has 15 residues. The CDR3 nucleotides read TGTGCCAGCAGTTACGGCTCACCACGCTACAATGAGCAGTTCTTC. It yields the protein CASSYGSPRYNEQFF.

The V gene is TRBV7-2, the J gene TRBJ2-2; 7 positions match TRBD2. Germline trimming cut 0 bases from V and 6 bases from J; bases unmatched to any gene: 1. This CDR3 spans 14 amino acids. Germline CDR1 is SGHTA and CDR2 is FQGNSA. This CDR3 reads CASSLAGGPGELFF. CDR3 nucleotides: TGTGCCAGCAGCTTAGCGGGAGGGCCCGGGGAGCTGTTTTTT.

The chain is built from TRBV5-1 and TRBJ2-2, with a tentative D call TRBD2 (6 bases). V gave up 0 bases and J gave up 5 bases, with 11 bases separating them. CDR3 length: 15 residues. Germline CDR1 reads SGHRS; CDR2 reads YFSETQ. In nucleotides, the CDR3 is TGCGCCAGCAGCTTGGCGGGAGCGGAGACCGGGGAGCTGTTTTTT. Its translation: CASSLAGAETGELFF.

CDR3 bases: TGTGCCAGCAGCCCCCGTCCTACTCTGAACACTGAAGCTTTCTTT. This gives the protein CASSPRPTLNTEAFF. The V call is TRBV7-9, the J call TRBJ1-1, with D hard to call. CDR3 length equals 15 residues. With 5 bases removed from V and 0 bases from J, the gap between germline ends came to 13 bases. Germline CDR1 and CDR2: SEHNR and FQNEAQ (reference sequence).